A single sample gave rise to the 24 T cell receptor beta chains below, sequenced in a study of shared clonotypes between healthy human individuals. The data were produced by immunoSEQ multiplex PCR, yet TCRdb's version contains in-frame clones alone and is incomplete. The sample has about 470,000 clones; roughly 83% are singletons. Material: PBMCs. These receptors were collected from a woman between 40 and 50 years old in good health. Some clones in this sample may be carry-over from other donors' samples.

This chain connects TRBV28 to TRBJ1-3; no clear D gene. Germline CDR1 and CDR2: MDHEN and SYDVKM. Trimming took off 7 bases at V and 4 bases at J, with 14 bases between the two ends. The CDR3 covers 14 residues. The CDR3 spells CASKPATTGNTIYF. The DNA for the CDR3 is TGTGCCAGCAAGCCCGCCACAACAGGAAACACCATATATTTT.

The chain recombines TRBV19 with TRBJ1-2; 7 nucleotides line up with TRBD1. In germline, CDR1 is LNHDA, CDR2 SQIVND (reference sequence). With V trimmed by 7 bases and J by 5 bases, 1 base remained unmatched. This CDR3 is 11 amino acids long. CDR3 nucleotide sequence: TGTGCCAGTAAACAGGGGTATGGCTACACCTTC. Encoded protein: CASKQGYGYTF.

The V call is TRBV30, the J call TRBJ1-5; D remains ambiguous. Between the trimmed V and J ends, which lost 0 bases and 10 bases, there was a span of 13 bases. The CDR3 covers 13 residues. CDR1 GTSNPN and CDR2 SVGIG come from the germline V gene (reference sequence). CDR3 sequence reads: CAWSVGGNGPQHF. The CDR3 region has the DNA TGTGCCTGGAGTGTGGGAGGGAATGGTCCCCAGCATTTT.

In its sample, this clone was seen once. The chain joins TRBV20-1 to TRBJ1-1, with D maybe TRBD1 (5 bases). The CDR3 runs to 11 residues. V was pared by 5 bases and J by 5 bases, with 9 bases between. The germline V gene encodes CDR1 DFQATT and CDR2 SNEGSKA (reference sequence). The chain's CDR3 is CSAARVTEAFF. In DNA, the CDR3 is TGCAGTGCTGCCAGGGTTACTGAAGCTTTCTTT.

This clone appeared once. V usage is TRBV29-1 and J usage is TRBJ2-5, with 13 positions matching TRBD2. The assigned J gene may be wrong: the sequence end matches TRBJ2-7 better. This CDR3 comprises 15 residues. From germline, CDR1 is SQVTM and CDR2 ANQGSEA. The CDR3, as DNA: TGCAGCGTTGGGACTAGCGGGAGAAGGGCCTACGAGCAGTACTTC. It specifies CSVGTSGRRAYEQYF.

Comments on this clone: This may be a read error: a much more frequent sequence differs by one nucleotide. The chain couples TRBV7-9 to TRBJ2-7; 13 nucleotides line up with TRBD2. CDR1 is SEHNR and CDR2 is FQNEAQ in the germline V gene (reference sequence). This CDR3 is built from 15 residues. With 1 base clipped from V and 3 bases from J, the junction kept 0 bases outside the gene matches. Written as DNA, the CDR3 is TGTGCCAGCAGCTTAGGGACTAGCGGGAGCTACGAGCAGTACTTC. Translating gives CASSLGTSGSYEQYF. Combining the CDR3 with reference TRBV7-9 and TRBJ2-7 gives the whole variable domain DTGVSQNPRHKITKRGQNVTFRCDPISEHNRLYWYRQTLGQGPEFLTYFQNEAQLEKSRLLSDRFSAERPKGSFSTLEIQRTEQGDSAMYLCASSLGTSGSYEQYFGPGTRLTVT.

The chain links TRBV5-6 to TRBJ1-5, with 9 positions matching TRBD1. The CDR3 has 16 amino acids. V lost 3 bases, J lost 0 bases, and 4 bases stayed unmatched. CDR1 and CDR2 (germline): SGHDT, YYEEEE. The CDR3 protein is CASSSQGAPSNQPQHF. The CDR3 DNA reads as TGTGCCAGCAGCTCACAGGGGGCCCCTAGCAATCAGCCCCAGCATTTT. Together with reference TRBV5-6 and TRBJ1-5, the CDR3 gives the full variable domain: DAGVTQSPTHLIKTRGQQVTLRCSPKSGHDTVSWYQQALGQGPQFIFQYYEEEERQRGNFPDRFSGHQFPNYSSELNVNALLLGDSALYLCASSSQGAPSNQPQHFGDGTRLSIL.

J is TRBJ2-3 and V is TRBV6-4, with 9 nucleotides matching TRBD1. The germline gives CDR1 MRHNA, CDR2 SNTAGT. This CDR3 comprises 15 residues. V dropped 3 bases and J dropped 2; count of bases not matched to a gene: 3. CDR3 nucleotide sequence: TGTGCCAGCAGTGAGGGACAGGGAGACACAGATACGCAGTATTTT. Translating it yields CASSEGQGDTDTQYF.

There are a few counts of this clone. The genes are TRBV2 and TRBJ1-2, with 10 bases matching TRBD1. Germline V gene lookup returns CDR1 SNHLY and CDR2 FYNNEI. The CDR3 covers 14 residues. After removal of 6 bases from V and 2 bases from J, the junction contained 3 bases not matched to a gene. For the CDR3, the DNA is TGTGCCAGCAGGGGGACAGGGGTCAACTATGGCTACACCTTC. It yields the protein CASRGTGVNYGYTF.

A few counts support this clone. The rearrangement joins TRBV7-2 to TRBJ2-6; a possible D gene is TRBD2 (5 bases). There are 17 residues in the CDR3. The ends were cut back, 2 bases at V and 1 base at J, with 12 bases in the middle. Germline V gene sequence: CDR1 SGHTA, CDR2 FQGNSA. The CDR3 DNA sequence: TGTGCCAGCAGCTTAACTGGGCCGGGATCTGGGGCCAACGTCCTGACTTTC. Translated, it gives CASSLTGPGSGANVLTF.

V is TRBV11-3 and J is TRBJ2-7; TRBD1 or TRBD2 may be the D gene (5 bases each). V was cut by 1 base and J by 2 bases, with 12 bases left in between. There are 15 residues in the CDR3. The germline V gene encodes CDR1 SGHNT and CDR2 YENEEA. The DNA of the CDR3 is TGTGCCAGCAGCTTAGCGAGCCAGGGACCCTACGAGCAGTACTTC. Its protein is CASSLASQGPYEQYF. The entire variable domain, with the rest obtained from reference TRBV11-3 and TRBJ2-7, is as follows: EAGVVQSPRYKIIEKKQPVAFWCNPISGHNTLYWYLQNLGQGPELLIRYENEEAVDDSQLPKDRFSAERLKGVDSTLKIQPAELGDSAVYLCASSLASQGPYEQYFGPGTRLTVT.

This clone was seen only once. The rearrangement links TRBV7-2 to TRBJ2-7, with a weak D call TRBD1 (6 bases). Germline CDR1 reads SGHTA; CDR2 reads FQGNSA. This CDR3 is 15 amino acids long. V dropped 2 bases and J dropped 7 bases, with 18 bases sitting between them. The CDR3 is CASSLRALSRGEQYF. Written as DNA, the CDR3 is TGTGCCAGCAGCTTAAGGGCCCTCAGTAGGGGGGAGCAGTACTTC. The whole variable domain, remainder taken from reference TRBV7-2 and TRBJ2-7, is GAGVSQSPSNKVTEKGKDVELRCDPISGHTALYWYRQSLGQGLEFLIYFQGNSAPDKSGLPSDRFSAERTGGSVSTLTIQRTQQEDSAVYLCASSLRALSRGEQYFGPGTRLTVT.

The gene calls are TRBV19 and TRBJ2-5; D might be TRBD1 or TRBD2, each matching 6 bases. The CDR3 contains 16 residues. Between the trimmed V and J ends, which lost 1 base and 0 bases, there was a span of 12 bases. Germline CDR1 reads LNHDA; CDR2 reads SQIVND (reference sequence). CDR3 sequence: CASSIGGAQYQETQYF. The CDR3 DNA is TGTGCCAGTAGTATAGGGGGGGCCCAGTACCAAGAGACCCAGTACTTC.

This clone has just a few counts. The gene calls are TRBV7-8 and TRBJ2-2, with 11 bases fitting TRBD2. The J segment lost 0 bases and the V segment lost 6 bases, leaving 21 bases of the junction unmatched. CDR1 and CDR2 from the germline V gene are SGHVS and FQNEAQ. There are 22 residues in the CDR3. The CDR3 DNA is TGTGCCAGCAGTTCGGGTCGTATCCCGGGACTAGCGGTACAGTCGAACACCGGGGAGCTGTTTTTT. It encodes CASSSGRIPGLAVQSNTGELFF.

The chain couples TRBV11-2 to TRBJ2-7; D may be TRBD2 (5 bases). V lost 3 bases to trimming and J lost 3 bases, with 15 bases between them. In germline, CDR1 is SGHAT, CDR2 FQNNGV. This CDR3 spans 15 amino acids. CDR3 residues: CASSFGWGRDYEQYF. The CDR3 coding sequence is TGTGCCAGCAGCTTCGGGTGGGGTCGGGACTACGAGCAGTACTTC.

The rearrangement uses TRBV10-3 and TRBJ1-5; unclear D gene. This CDR3 comprises 13 residues. Germline values: CDR1 ENHRY, CDR2 SYGVKD. V dropped 4 bases and J dropped 0 bases, with 4 bases sitting between them. The CDR3 DNA is TGTGCCATCAGTGGATTTAGCAATCAGCCCCAGCATTTT. Translation gives CAISGFSNQPQHF.

This chain links TRBV5-1 with TRBJ1-2; possible D gene TRBD1, 5 bases. Trimming left V 4 bases short and J 8 bases short, with 12 bases between. Germline CDR1 SGHRS, CDR2 YFSETQ. The CDR3 runs to 12 residues. CDR3 nucleotides: TGCGCCAGCAGCATCGGGGCGCAAGGCTACACCTTC. Its translation: CASSIGAQGYTF.

As concerns this clone: Other DNA variants within this sample encode the same CDR3. The rearrangement joins TRBV30 to TRBJ2-3, with D hard to call. The CDR3 length is 13 residues. Germline loops: CDR1 GTSNPN, CDR2 SVGIG (reference sequence). V was clipped by 0 bases and J by 2 bases, with 6 bases between them. The CDR3 is CAWSVGHTDTQYF. The DNA for the CDR3 is TGTGCCTGGAGTGTAGGCCACACAGATACGCAGTATTTT. The variable domain in full, completed from reference TRBV30 and TRBJ2-3, reads SQTIHQWPATLVQPVGSPLSLECTVEGTSNPNLYWYRQAAGRGLQLLFYSVGIGQISSEVPQNLSASRPQDRQFILSSKKLLLSDSGFYLCAWSVGHTDTQYFGPGTRLTVL.

This sequence joins TRBV7-9 and TRBJ2-1, with TRBD1 identical over 7 bases. The CDR3 loop spans 13 amino acids. Germline trimming cut 6 bases from V and 10 bases from J; bases unmatched to any gene: 9. Germline V gene lookup returns CDR1 SEHNR and CDR2 FQNEAQ (reference sequence). The CDR3 loop reads CASRYYRGWEQFF. The CDR3 DNA reads TGTGCCAGCAGGTACTACAGGGGATGGGAGCAGTTCTTC.

The rearrangement links TRBV9 to TRBJ2-1; D not resolved. CDR3 length: 13 amino acids. The V and J ends lost 5 bases and 8 bases respectively, with 14 bases between them. Germline-derived CDR1 and CDR2 are SGDLS and YYNGEE. Here the CDR3 DNA reads TGTGCCAGCAGTCAGGACGCGCGCCATGAGCAGTTCTTC. This codes for CASSQDARHEQFF.

This clone was seen only once. This sequence joins TRBV25-1 and TRBJ2-7; D remains unclear. Germline CDR1 is MGHDK and CDR2 is SYGVNS. The CDR3 is 13 amino acids. Trimming cost V 7 bases and J 3 bases, with 13 bases left between them. The CDR3 sequence is CASTKPGFYEQYF. As DNA, the CDR3 is TGTGCCAGCACCAAGCCCGGGTTCTACGAGCAGTACTTC.

The rearrangement uses TRBV5-4 and TRBJ2-5; D might be TRBD1 (6 bases). This CDR3 contains 15 residues. CDR1 SGHNT and CDR2 YYREEE come from the germline V gene (reference sequence). Trimming stripped 0 bases from V and 1 base from J, with 10 bases between. CDR3 bases: TGTGCCAGCAGCTTGGGGGGGCTCCTCCAAGAGACCCAGTACTTC. Its translation is CASSLGGLLQETQYF.

The chain recombines TRBV5-4 with TRBJ2-1; TRBD2 matches at 7 bases. The J segment lost 0 bases and the V segment lost 4 bases, leaving 10 bases of the junction unmatched. Germline V gene sequence: CDR1 SGHNT, CDR2 YYREEE (reference sequence). The CDR3 contains 17 residues. The CDR3 bases are TGTGCCAGCAGCCCCGGTGGGCGGACTAGCTCCTACAATGAGCAGTTCTTC. Translating it yields CASSPGGRTSSYNEQFF.

The chain recombines TRBV7-2 with TRBJ2-1, with D possibly TRBD2 on 5 matching bases. This CDR3 has 14 amino acids. Germline lookup yields CDR1 SGHTA and CDR2 FQGNSA. Between the trimmed V and J ends, which lost 4 bases and 4 bases, there was a span of 11 bases. The CDR3 spells CASSSDGLYNEQFF. The CDR3 nucleotides are TGTGCCAGCAGCTCCGACGGACTGTACAATGAGCAGTTCTTC.